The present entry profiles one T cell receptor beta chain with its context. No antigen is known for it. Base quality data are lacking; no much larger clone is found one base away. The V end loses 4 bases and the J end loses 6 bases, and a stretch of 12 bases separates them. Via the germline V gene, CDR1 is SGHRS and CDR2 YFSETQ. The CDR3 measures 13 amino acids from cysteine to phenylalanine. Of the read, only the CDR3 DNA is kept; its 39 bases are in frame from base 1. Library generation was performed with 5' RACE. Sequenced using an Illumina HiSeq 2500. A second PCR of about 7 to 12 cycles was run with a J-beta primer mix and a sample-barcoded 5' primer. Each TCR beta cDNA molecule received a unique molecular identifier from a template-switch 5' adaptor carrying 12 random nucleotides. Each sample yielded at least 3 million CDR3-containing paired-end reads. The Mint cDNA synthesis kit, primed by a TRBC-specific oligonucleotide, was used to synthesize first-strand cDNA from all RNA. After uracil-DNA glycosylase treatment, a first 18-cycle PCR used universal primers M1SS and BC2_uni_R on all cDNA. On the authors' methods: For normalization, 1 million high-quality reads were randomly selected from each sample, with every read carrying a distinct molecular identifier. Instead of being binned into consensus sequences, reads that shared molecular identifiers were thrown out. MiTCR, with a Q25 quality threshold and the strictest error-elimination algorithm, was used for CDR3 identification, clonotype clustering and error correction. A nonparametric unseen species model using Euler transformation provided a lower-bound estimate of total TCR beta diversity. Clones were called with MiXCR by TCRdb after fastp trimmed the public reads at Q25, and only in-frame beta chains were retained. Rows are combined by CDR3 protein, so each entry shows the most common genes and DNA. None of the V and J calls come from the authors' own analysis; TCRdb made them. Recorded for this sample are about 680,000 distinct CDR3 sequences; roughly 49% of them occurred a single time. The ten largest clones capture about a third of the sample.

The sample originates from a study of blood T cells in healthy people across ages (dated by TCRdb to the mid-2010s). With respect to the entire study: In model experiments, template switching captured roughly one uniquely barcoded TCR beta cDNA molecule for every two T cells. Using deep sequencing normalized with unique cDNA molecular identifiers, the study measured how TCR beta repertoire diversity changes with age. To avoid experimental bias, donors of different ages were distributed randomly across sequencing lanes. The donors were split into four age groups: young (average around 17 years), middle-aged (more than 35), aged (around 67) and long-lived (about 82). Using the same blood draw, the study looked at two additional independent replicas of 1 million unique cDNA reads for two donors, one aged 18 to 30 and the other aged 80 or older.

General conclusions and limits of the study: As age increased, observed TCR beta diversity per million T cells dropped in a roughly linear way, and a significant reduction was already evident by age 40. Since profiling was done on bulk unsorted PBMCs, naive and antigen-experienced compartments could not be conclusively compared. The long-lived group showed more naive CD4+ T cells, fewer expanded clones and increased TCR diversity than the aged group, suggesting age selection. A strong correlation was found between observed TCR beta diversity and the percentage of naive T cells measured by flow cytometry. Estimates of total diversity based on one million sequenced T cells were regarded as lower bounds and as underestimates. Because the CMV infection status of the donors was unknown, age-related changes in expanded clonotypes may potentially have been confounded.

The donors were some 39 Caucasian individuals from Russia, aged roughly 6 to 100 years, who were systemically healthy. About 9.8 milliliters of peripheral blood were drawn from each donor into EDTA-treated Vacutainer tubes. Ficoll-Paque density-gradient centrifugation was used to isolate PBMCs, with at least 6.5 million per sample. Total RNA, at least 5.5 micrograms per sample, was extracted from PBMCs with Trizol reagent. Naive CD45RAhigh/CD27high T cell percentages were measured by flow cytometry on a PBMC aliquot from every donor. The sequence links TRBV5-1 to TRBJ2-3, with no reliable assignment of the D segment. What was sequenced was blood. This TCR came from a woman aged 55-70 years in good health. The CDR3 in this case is CASSNPGSDTQYF. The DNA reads TGCGCCAGCAGCAACCCCGGGTCGGATACGCAGTATTTT.